A single sample is the source of the 25 T cell receptor beta chains below, sequenced in a study of blood T cell repertoires in COVID-19. Profiled with immunoSEQ multiplex PCR; TCRdb holds only in-frame clones, not every one. The repertoire holds about 220,000 clones, with around 90% as singletons. The sequencing input was PBMCs or T cells enriched from blood (not recorded which). The receptors come from a woman in her 30s who had recovered from COVID-19.

The CDR3 reads CASSLLRTGTPYEQYF. The DNA of the CDR3 is TGTGCCAGCAGCTTATTAAGGACAGGAACCCCCTACGAGCAGTACTTC. This rearrangement joins TRBV13 to TRBJ2-7; TRBD1 matches at 7 bases. Germline values: CDR1 PRHDT, CDR2 FYEKMQ (reference sequence). The V segment lost 2 bases and the J segment 2 bases; nucleotides outside the gene matches: 9. The CDR3 totals 16 residues.

The chain recombines TRBV6-1 with TRBJ1-1; 11 positions match TRBD1. CDR3 length: 15 amino acids. Germline V CDR1 and CDR2: MNHNS, SASEGT. After removal of 1 base from V and 7 bases from J, the junction contained 5 bases not matched to a gene. The CDR3 DNA reads as TGTGCCAGCAGTGAAGGGACAGGGGGCGGTTTTGAAGCTTTCTTT. The encoded protein is CASSEGTGGGFEAFF.

The chain employs TRBV29-1 and TRBJ2-1; D is possibly TRBD1 (6 bases). The CDR3 is made up of 13 amino acids. In germline, CDR1 is SQVTM, CDR2 ANQGSEA. V lost 7 bases, J lost 3 bases, and 13 bases lay in between. CDR3 in amino acids: CSARTEHYNEQFF. CDR3 nucleotides: TGCAGCGCCCGGACAGAGCACTACAATGAGCAGTTCTTC.

The genes are TRBV5-8 and TRBJ2-1, with TRBD1 matching over 7 bases. CDR3 length: 17 amino acids. Germline V gene sequence: CDR1 SGHTS, CDR2 YDEGEE. After removal of 0 bases from V and 7 bases from J, the junction contained 13 bases not matched to a gene. CDR3 in DNA: TGTGCCAGCAGCTTGGCCGTTATAGGGGGCCCGGGAAATGAGCAGTTCTTC. This translates into CASSLAVIGGPGNEQFF. Full variable domain (remainder filled in from reference TRBV5-8 and TRBJ2-1): EAGVTQSPTHLIKTRGQQATLRCSPISGHTSVYWYQQALGLGLQFLLWYDEGEERNRGNFPPRFSGRQFPNYSSELNVNALELEDSALYLCASSLAVIGGPGNEQFFGPGTRLTVL.

V is TRBV9 and J is TRBJ1-2; 9 bases align to TRBD1. Trimming took 2 bases from V and 3 from J; bases not matched to a gene: 8. Germline V gene data show CDR1 as SGDLS and CDR2 as YYNGEE. CDR3 length equals 16 residues. CDR3 bases: TGTGCCAGCAGCGTGCAGGGGACAGGGAGGCACTATGGCTACACCTTC. It is translated as CASSVQGTGRHYGYTF.

The table lists this clone with a count of one. The chain joins TRBV9 to TRBJ1-2, with no clear D. The germline V gene encodes CDR1 SGDLS and CDR2 YYNGEE. CDR3 size: 18 residues. V lost 0 bases and J 1 base, leaving 19 bases between the germline ends. CDR3 amino acids: CASSVDIRAGSYNYGYTF. CDR3 coding DNA: TGTGCCAGCAGCGTAGATATTCGGGCGGGATCATATAACTATGGCTACACCTTC.

The genes are TRBV6-1 and TRBJ2-7; the D is unclear. CDR3 length equals 16 residues. Between the trimmed V and J ends, which lost 0 bases and 0 bases, there was a span of 12 bases. CDR1 MNHNS and CDR2 SASEGT come from the germline V gene. The CDR3 region has the DNA TGTGCCAGCAGTGAAGCGGCACCGAGGAGCTCCTACGAGCAGTACTTC. This encodes CASSEAAPRSSYEQYF.

The V gene is TRBV6-1, the J gene TRBJ1-1; 7 bases are shared with TRBD1. The length of the CDR3 is 14 residues. The junction had 1 base not matched to a gene; V was cut back by 2 bases and J by 1 base. In germline, CDR1 is MNHNS, CDR2 SASEGT. CDR3 protein: CASSETGANTEAFF. DNA for the CDR3: TGTGCCAGCAGTGAAACAGGGGCGAACACTGAAGCTTTCTTT.

This clone was seen more than once but under ten times. The chain combines TRBV15 with TRBJ1-6; 8 bases match TRBD1. The trim removed 0 bases at V and 10 bases at J, leaving 8 bases unmatched. The CDR3 totals 16 residues. Germline V gene lookup returns CDR1 LNHNV and CDR2 YYDKDF (reference sequence). The CDR3 coding sequence is TGTGCCACCAGCAGAGATCGAGGCCAGGGGGCGTCACCCCTCCACTTT. It encodes CATSRDRGQGASPLHF.

The genes are TRBV9 and TRBJ2-1; 12 nucleotides align to TRBD2. V was clipped by 4 bases and J by 8 bases; unmatched bases: 13. Per the germline V gene, CDR1 is SGDLS and CDR2 is YYNGEE. This CDR3 contains 17 residues. For the CDR3, the DNA is TGTGCCAGCAGCCTCACGCCTAGCGGGGGGGCCTTCGATGAGCAGTTCTTC. Its translation: CASSLTPSGGAFDEQFF.

The chain recombines TRBV27 with TRBJ2-6; tentatively, D is TRBD1 (5 bases). The CDR3 runs 15 residues. CDR1 is MNHEY and CDR2 is SMNVEV in the germline V gene (reference sequence). Deletions cut 6 bases from V and 3 bases from J, with 12 bases between. CDR3 DNA: TGTGCCAGCAGCCATCGGACAAATGGGGCCAACGTCCTGACTTTC. This sequence encodes CASSHRTNGANVLTF.

This clone was found once. The chain recombines TRBV7-9 with TRBJ1-1; weak D call: TRBD1 (5 bases). V lost 6 bases and J 1 base, leaving 9 bases between the germline ends. This CDR3 has 13 residues. Germline lookup yields CDR1 SEHNR and CDR2 FQNEAQ (reference sequence). CDR3 bases: TGTGCCAGCAGTCGCAGGGCGAACACTGAAGCTTTCTTT. Its protein is CASSRRANTEAFF.

V usage is TRBV6-2 or TRBV6-3 and J usage is TRBJ1-2; 9 nucleotides align to TRBD1. CDR3 size: 16 residues. The V and J ends lost 2 bases and 4 bases, in that order; junction bases with no gene match: 8. CDR1 is MNHEY and CDR2 is SVGEGT in the germline V gene. The CDR3 bases are TGTGCCAGCAGTTACCCACGACAGGGGGTTTCCTATGGCTACACCTTC. Amino acid sequence: CASSYPRQGVSYGYTF.

This chain connects TRBV19 to TRBJ1-4; D is undetermined. This CDR3 comprises 15 residues. Trimming stripped 1 base from V and 8 bases from J, with 14 bases between. Germline V CDR1 and CDR2: LNHDA, SQIVND (reference sequence). DNA for the CDR3: TGTGCCAGTAGTATAGGGAGTGAGGAATTGGAAAAACTGTTTTTT. Its translation: CASSIGSEELEKLFF.

The chain couples TRBV11-2 to TRBJ1-2; TRBD1 matches 9 bases. Germline CDR1 reads SGHAT; CDR2 reads FQNNGV. V lost 5 bases, J lost 4 bases, and 8 bases stayed unmatched. This CDR3 is 15 amino acids long. CDR3 sequence: CASSLGTGMGYGYTF. The CDR3 bases are TGTGCCAGCAGCCTAGGGACAGGGATGGGCTATGGCTACACCTTC.

This chain joins TRBV18 and TRBJ1-1; D is unclear. V lost 5 bases and J 3 bases, leaving 10 bases between the germline ends. Per germline, CDR1 KGHSH and CDR2 LQKENI. The CDR3 is made up of 13 amino acids. The CDR3 nucleotides are TGTGCCAGCTCAGGAGGGAGGGACACTGAAGCTTTCTTT. Translated, it gives CASSGGRDTEAFF.

This chain connects TRBV10-3 to TRBJ2-3; 14 nucleotides align to TRBD2. CDR3 length equals 16 residues. Germline CDR1 reads ENHRY; CDR2 reads SYGVKD. The V segment lost 7 bases and the J segment 4 bases; nucleotides outside the gene matches: 7. This CDR3 reads CAITPTSGGASDTQYF. The CDR3 bases are TGTGCCATCACCCCGACTAGCGGGGGGGCGTCAGATACGCAGTATTTT.

The chain joins TRBV11-2 to TRBJ2-1; D may be TRBD2 (6 bases). Trimming removed 7 bases from V and 10 bases from J, with 14 bases in between. Germline-derived CDR1 and CDR2 are SGHAT and FQNNGV. The CDR3 extends over 12 amino acids. CDR3 residues: CASNAGFREQFF. In DNA, the CDR3 is TGTGCCAGCAACGCGGGGTTCCGCGAGCAGTTCTTC.

In this sample, this clone turned up once. This sequence joins TRBV13 and TRBJ1-2; the match to TRBD1 covers 7 bases. The trim removed 3 bases at V and 2 bases at J, leaving 6 bases unmatched. Germline lookup yields CDR1 PRHDT and CDR2 FYEKMQ (reference sequence). The CDR3 contains 15 residues. The CDR3 reads CASSLRQGLNYGYTF. For the CDR3, the DNA is TGTGCCAGCAGCTTGAGACAGGGCTTGAACTATGGCTACACCTTC.

The chain combines TRBV6-1 with TRBJ1-6; no clear D gene. Trimming pared 3 bases from V and 5 bases from J, leaving 11 bases between. Germline assignment: CDR1 MNHNS and CDR2 SASEGT. The CDR3 spans 15 residues. The CDR3 sequence is CASSETTFDNSPLHF. The CDR3 nucleotides are TGTGCCAGCAGTGAGACTACCTTCGATAATTCACCCCTCCACTTT.

This clone has just a few counts. V gene TRBV19 combines with J gene TRBJ2-7; D unresolved. This CDR3 spans 13 amino acids. Deletions cut 3 bases from V and 3 bases from J, with 9 bases between. In germline, CDR1 is LNHDA, CDR2 SQIVND (reference sequence). The CDR3 DNA reads TGTGCCAGTAGTATCAACAGAGACTACGAGCAGTACTTC. This codes for CASSINRDYEQYF.

V usage is TRBV7-9 and J usage is TRBJ1-1; D perhaps matches TRBD1 (6 bases). With 6 bases removed from V and 0 bases from J, the gap between germline ends came to 14 bases. The CDR3 consists of 15 residues. Germline-derived CDR1 and CDR2 are SEHNR and FQNEAQ (reference sequence). The CDR3 is CASRPNQGLNTEAFF. In nucleotides, the CDR3 is TGTGCCAGCAGGCCGAACCAGGGGTTGAACACTGAAGCTTTCTTT.

The chain carries TRBV12-2 and TRBJ1-2. TRBV12-2 counts as a pseudogene. This CDR3 is built from 15 residues. CDR3 bases: TGTGCAAGTCGCTTACTAGGGGAGGGGAACTATGGCTACACCTTC. Translated: CASRLLGEGNYGYTF.

CDR3 in amino acids: CASMKDSSIYEQYF. The DNA of the CDR3 is TGTGCCAGCATGAAGGACAGTAGTATATACGAGCAGTACTTC. The chain couples TRBV6-5 to TRBJ2-7, with D possibly TRBD1 on 6 matching bases. CDR3 length: 14 residues. Germline CDR1 MNHEY, CDR2 SVGAGI. V lost 7 bases and J lost 4, with 17 bases in between.

The V and J genes are TRBV6-2 or TRBV6-3 and TRBJ1-3; the D gene is possibly TRBD1 (6 bases). CDR3 length: 16 residues. The germline gives CDR1 MNHEY, CDR2 SVGEGT. V lost 0 bases and J lost 4, with 13 bases in between. CDR3 region: CASSYSRGGYGNTIYF. The CDR3 DNA sequence: TGTGCCAGCAGTTACTCGAGAGGGGGATACGGAAACACCATATATTTT.